These 24 T cell receptor beta chains share one sample of origin, sequenced in a study of blood T cell repertoires in COVID-19. Measured with immunoSEQ multiplex PCR; TCRdb has only the in-frame clones, and not every one. The repertoire holds under 70,000 clones, with approximately 90% as singletons. Sequencing was carried out using peripheral blood. Source of these receptors: a woman aged 55-75 years with active or convalescent COVID-19.

This chain uses TRBV7-3 with TRBJ1-1; D gene uncertain. Per germline, CDR1 SGHTA and CDR2 FQGTGA. Trimming pared 5 bases from V and 1 base from J, leaving 8 bases between. The CDR3 loop spans 13 amino acids. The chain's CDR3 is CASSPYKNTEAFF. CDR3 nucleotides: TGTGCCAGCAGCCCGTACAAGAACACTGAAGCTTTCTTT. Supplemented by reference TRBV7-3 and TRBJ1-1, the full variable domain reads GAGVSQTPSNKVTEKGKYVELRCDPISGHTALYWYRQSLGQGPEFLIYFQGTGAADDSGLPNDRFFAVRPEGSVSTLKIQRTERGDSAVYLCASSPYKNTEAFFGQGTRLTVV.

This chain joins TRBV30 and TRBJ1-2; 7 nucleotides line up with TRBD1. The V gene end was trimmed by 3 bases and the J gene end by 5 bases; junction bases not matched to a gene: 12. The CDR3 is 15 amino acids. CDR1 GTSNPN and CDR2 SVGIG come from the germline V gene (reference sequence). The DNA of the CDR3 is TGTGCCTGGAGACCCGCGGACAGGACACTATATGGCTACACCTTC. Its protein product is CAWRPADRTLYGYTF. Variable domain in full (rest from reference TRBV30 and TRBJ1-2): SQTIHQWPATLVQPVGSPLSLECTVEGTSNPNLYWYRQAAGRGLQLLFYSVGIGQISSEVPQNLSASRPQDRQFILSSKKLLLSDSGFYLCAWRPADRTLYGYTFGSGTRLTVV.

The chain recombines TRBV20-1 with TRBJ2-5; 10 bases map to TRBD1. CDR3 length: 11 amino acids. The germline CDR1 and CDR2 sequences are DFQATT and SNEGSKA (reference sequence). In DNA form, the CDR3 reads TGCACCGACAGGGGGCTAGAGACCCAGTACTTC. This translates into CTDRGLETQYF.

The chain employs TRBV28 and TRBJ1-5; possible D gene TRBD1, 6 bases. CDR1 is MDHEN and CDR2 is SYDVKM in the germline V gene. There are 15 residues in the CDR3. Trimming shortened V by 6 bases and J by 5 bases, and 17 bases separated the two germline ends. Here the CDR3 DNA reads TGTGCCAGCAGAATCAGGGGCAACAGGGATCAGCCCCAGCATTTT. Translating it yields CASRIRGNRDQPQHF.

The chain links TRBV7-9 to TRBJ1-5, with D perhaps TRBD1 (5 bases). The length of the CDR3 is 16 residues. Germline V gene lookup returns CDR1 SEHNR and CDR2 FQNEAQ (reference sequence). Deletions cut 3 bases from V and 3 bases from J, with 15 bases between. As DNA, the CDR3 is TGTGCCAGCAGCTTCCATTCTCCAGGGAACAATCAGCCCCAGCATTTT. Translating gives CASSFHSPGNNQPQHF. Variable domain in full (rest from reference TRBV7-9 and TRBJ1-5): DTGVSQNPRHKITKRGQNVTFRCDPISEHNRLYWYRQTLGQGPEFLTYFQNEAQLEKSRLLSDRFSAERPKGSFSTLEIQRTEQGDSAMYLCASSFHSPGNNQPQHFGDGTRLSIL.

The CDR3 DNA follows: TGTGCCAGCAGTTACGGAGGTAGCGGGAGAAGTGCCTACGAGCAGTACTTC. Translation: CASSYGGSGRSAYEQYF. The chain employs TRBV6-2 or TRBV6-3 and TRBJ2-7; TRBD2 matches at 9 bases. The CDR3 is made up of 17 amino acids. Trimming cost V 2 bases and J 2 bases; bases outside gene matches: 10. Germline CDR1 and CDR2: MNHEY and SVGEGT.

The genes are TRBV28 and TRBJ2-7; the D gene is possibly TRBD1 (6 bases). Trimming took 5 bases from V and 2 from J, leaving 10 bases between them. CDR1 and CDR2 (germline): MDHEN, SYDVKM. The CDR3 has 13 amino acids. CDR3 coding DNA: TGTGCCAGCAGTCGAGGGGGAACCTACGAGCAGTACTTC. Amino acids: CASSRGGTYEQYF.

V gene TRBV19 combines with J gene TRBJ1-2; 10 positions match TRBD1. Germline V gene lookup returns CDR1 LNHDA and CDR2 SQIVND (reference sequence). V shed 4 bases and J 5 bases; nucleotides not matched to a gene: 7. The CDR3 covers 15 residues. The CDR3 is CASSSRDRGEYGYTF. The CDR3 DNA reads TGTGCCAGTAGTAGCCGGGACAGGGGAGAGTATGGCTACACCTTC.

The chain employs TRBV18 and TRBJ1-2; 7 positions agree with TRBD1. With 4 bases clipped from V and 5 bases from J, the junction kept 7 bases outside the gene matches. CDR1 is KGHSH, CDR2 LQKENI, per germline. This CDR3 region has 14 residues. In nucleotides, the CDR3 is TGTGCCAGCTCACTAACAGGGGTGACTTATGGCTACACCTTC. Its protein is CASSLTGVTYGYTF.

The genes are TRBV10-3 and TRBJ2-5, with 10 nucleotides matching TRBD1. CDR3 length: 16 residues. Germline trimming cut 3 bases from V and 0 bases from J; bases unmatched to any gene: 4. Looked up from germline, CDR1 is ENHRY and CDR2 is SYGVKD. The CDR3 DNA sequence: TGTGCCATCAGTGACCCTGGGACAGGGGACCAAGAGACCCAGTACTTC. It yields the protein CAISDPGTGDQETQYF.

V and J are TRBV6-6 and TRBJ1-4, with D unresolved. The CDR3 has 15 amino acids. From germline, CDR1 is MNHNY and CDR2 SVGAGI (reference sequence). The germline V and J ends were trimmed by 3 bases and 8 bases, with 16 bases remaining between them. CDR3 DNA: TGTGCCAGCAGTTATAGCGGGGAGGTCATGGAAAAACTGTTTTTT. It is translated as CASSYSGEVMEKLFF.

The chain joins TRBV7-3 to TRBJ2-3; 8 bases align to TRBD2. This CDR3 comprises 16 residues. With 2 bases clipped from V and 2 bases from J, the junction kept 6 bases outside the gene matches. Germline loops: CDR1 SGHTA, CDR2 FQGTGA. The CDR3 is CASSLGFGGATDTQYF. CDR3 bases: TGTGCCAGCAGCTTAGGATTCGGGGGGGCCACAGATACGCAGTATTTT.

The gene calls are TRBV11-2 and TRBJ1-4; weak D call: TRBD1 (5 bases). Trimming pared 7 bases from V and 8 bases from J, leaving 14 bases between. CDR3 length: 13 amino acids. The V gene's germline CDR1 is SGHAT and CDR2 FQNNGV. Here the CDR3 DNA reads TGTGCCAGCACCCTGGGGCTCGGGGAAAAACTGTTTTTT. Translating gives CASTLGLGEKLFF.

V and J are TRBV20-1 and TRBJ2-1; TRBD2 aligns across 8 bases. The V gene end was trimmed by 3 bases and the J gene end by 9 bases; junction bases not matched to a gene: 4. This CDR3 has 12 residues. Germline V lookup: CDR1 DFQATT, CDR2 SNEGSKA (reference sequence). The CDR3 nucleotides are TGCAGTGCTAGTGGGGGACTAGGTGAGCAGTTCTTC. Its translation: CSASGGLGEQFF.

CDR3 coding DNA: TGTGCCAGCAGCGCCTCCGGGACAGGGGGCAATACGCAGTATTTT. It yields the protein CASSASGTGGNTQYF. The chain recombines TRBV9 with TRBJ2-3, with TRBD1 matching 12 bases. Losses at the gene ends were 3 bases for V and 7 bases for J; bases not matched to a gene: 6. The CDR3 runs 15 residues. Germline values: CDR1 SGDLS, CDR2 YYNGEE.

The chain is built from TRBV12-3 or TRBV12-4 and TRBJ2-2; D not resolved. CDR3 length: 12 residues. Trimming pared 4 bases from V and 9 bases from J, leaving 9 bases between. CDR3 amino acids: CASSSAIRELFF. The CDR3 coding sequence is TGTGCCAGCAGTTCCGCTATCAGGGAGCTGTTTTTT.

The chain couples TRBV5-6 to TRBJ2-1, with D maybe TRBD2 (6 bases). The CDR3 spans 14 residues. Germline assignment: CDR1 SGHDT and CDR2 YYEEEE. V shed 4 bases and J shed 5 bases, with 13 bases lying between them. The chain's CDR3 is CASSPAGNHNEQFF. CDR3 DNA sequence: TGTGCCAGCAGCCCCGCGGGAAATCACAATGAGCAGTTCTTC.

The chain recombines TRBV20-1 with TRBJ2-1, with TRBD2 identical over 9 bases. With V trimmed by 3 bases and J by 2 bases, 5 bases remained unmatched. The germline V gene encodes CDR1 DFQATT and CDR2 SNEGSKA (reference sequence). This CDR3 spans 15 amino acids. CDR3 sequence: CSASRLAETYNEQFF. For the CDR3, the DNA is TGCAGTGCTAGTAGACTAGCGGAAACCTACAATGAGCAGTTCTTC.

The V and J genes are TRBV6-5 and TRBJ1-1, with 7 bases identical to TRBD1. Germline values: CDR1 MNHEY, CDR2 SVGAGI. The CDR3 loop spans 14 amino acids. With V trimmed by 6 bases and J by 5 bases, 9 bases remained unmatched. The CDR3 DNA follows: TGTGCCAGCAGGTACAGGGGTGCGAGGACTGAAGCTTTCTTT. Translation: CASRYRGARTEAFF.

V gene TRBV10-3 combines with J gene TRBJ1-1; 7 positions match TRBD1. The CDR3 sequence is 11 residues long. The germline V gene encodes CDR1 ENHRY and CDR2 SYGVKD. With V trimmed by 10 bases and J by 5 bases, 4 bases remained unmatched. The CDR3 DNA reads TGTGCCACACGGACAGGAACTGAAGCTTTCTTT. Its protein product is CATRTGTEAFF.

V gene TRBV25-1 combines with J gene TRBJ1-5, with 9 bases lining up with TRBD1. V lost 3 bases to trimming and J lost 5 bases; unmatched junction nucleotides: 14. Germline lookup yields CDR1 MGHDK and CDR2 SYGVNS. The CDR3 covers 18 residues. DNA for the CDR3: TGTGCCAGCAGTGAGGTATTCTTCAGGACAGGGGAGGATCAGCCCCAGCATTTT. Translating gives CASSEVFFRTGEDQPQHF.

The V and J genes are TRBV2 and TRBJ2-1; D gene uncertain. Trimming cost V 4 bases and J 2 bases, with 12 bases left between them. Germline CDR1 and CDR2: SNHLY and FYNNEI. The CDR3 totals 15 residues. The CDR3 DNA reads TGTGCCAGCAGTGTGTTGGAGCCCCCCTACAATGAGCAGTTCTTC. Protein: CASSVLEPPYNEQFF.

The gene calls are TRBV20-1 and TRBJ2-5; unclear D gene. CDR3 length: 12 amino acids. V lost 3 bases and J lost 5, with 10 bases in between. Germline V gene data show CDR1 as DFQATT and CDR2 as SNEGSKA (reference sequence). The CDR3: CSASQFGETQYF. The CDR3 bases are TGCAGTGCTAGTCAGTTCGGGGAGACCCAGTACTTC.

The CDR3 nucleotides are TGTGCCAGCAGTAACGCGGGCTCCTACAATGAGCAGTTCTTC. Translating gives CASSNAGSYNEQFF. This rearrangement joins TRBV28 to TRBJ2-1; tentatively, D is TRBD2 (5 bases). The germline CDR1 and CDR2 sequences are MDHEN and SYDVKM. The CDR3 extends over 14 amino acids. Trimming pared 5 bases from V and 0 bases from J, leaving 8 bases between.